What follows is one T cell receptor beta chain and its context. The sample holds many counts of this clonotype. It has no known antigen specificity. No base quality values were provided; no much bigger clone lies one nucleotide off. The data belong to a study of response to subunit inactivated influenza vaccine (dated by TCRdb to 2016 to 2018). A note on the overall study: Deep quantitative T cell receptor repertoire profiling was used in the study to track responses to a trivalent subunit inactivated influenza vaccine.

The library was obtained by RT-PCR. The run used an Illumina HiSeq 2500. TCRdb trimmed public reads at Q25 via fastp, called clones via MiXCR and kept in-frame beta chains. Identical CDR3 proteins give one entry, which carries the most common genes and DNA. Present in this sample are roughly 500,000 distinct CDR3 sequences, roughly 25% of which were seen just once. The ten largest account for 2.5% to 3% of the sample. The CDR3, cysteine through phenylalanine, is 10 amino acids long. Only the CDR3 region is kept as DNA, spanning 30 bases read in frame from base 1. The germline V gene encodes CDR1 SQVTM and CDR2 ANQGSEA. The junction shows trimming of 7 bases on V and 8 bases on J, plus 9 bases between the germline ends. Beyond this particular receptor, the publication reports: The authors proposed that each seasonal influenza vaccination may bring in only a limited number of new T cells.

These same records also appear under a second study, on T cells expressing NK-cell markers. That second publication adds: 5'RACE template switching, by which a universal primer site and unique molecular identifiers were added, was used to make TCR beta cDNA libraries. In sorted CD3+CD56+NKG2C+, CD3+CD56+NKG2C- and CD3+CD56-NKG2C+ T-cell subsets from roughly 8 donors, TCR beta-chain repertoires were profiled. Of the eight sequenced donors, seven were found to be HCMV-seropositive and one was found to be HCMV-seronegative. In several experiments an anti-gammadeltaTCR antibody was added to restrict sorting to alphabetaTCR-expressing T cells. For 6 or 7 donors, the dominant CD3+CD56+NKG2C+ clonotypes were among the top 10 CD8+ clonotypes and accounted for 1.0-7.0% of CD8+ T cells. Those dominant clonotypes were again the most abundant among CD3+CD56-NKG2C+ cells in four donors, at about 28.3-60.1%. Whether the expanded NKG2C-expressing T cell clones were specific for HCMV antigens was left unclear. Randomly selected healthy volunteers, three men and five women, were used as the eight sequenced donors. To determine HCMV serostatus, a commercial ELISA kit was used to detect HCMV-specific IgG in serum. Peripheral blood mononuclear cells were isolated from blood by Ficoll density gradient centrifugation. CD4+ and CD8+ T cells were isolated from PBMC by magnetic immunoseparation with Miltenyi isolation kits. Priming for cDNA synthesis came from the TCR beta constant segment, and two successive PCR amplification steps followed. The libraries were sequenced on Illumina HiSeq 2000/2500, MiSeq or NextSeq, producing 2 x 150 bp reads. MIGEC handled demultiplexing of the reads and grouping by UMI, while MiTCR was used to assemble and quantify clonotypes. To exclude erroneous sequences, only TCR cDNA sequences supported by at least two reads were retained. The tcR package was used for downstream repertoire analysis, and clonotypes were matched across fractions by CDR3 nucleotide sequence plus V segment. VDJmatch was used to annotate antigen specificity against VDJdb, with one amino acid substitution in CDR3 permitted.

The sample consisted of CD4+ T cells sorted from PBMCs, taken approximately 13 days after vaccination. The TCR comes from a man aged 50 to 59 who received an inactivated influenza vaccine. Donor details come from another sample of the same person, matched by shared clones. The chain is encoded by TRBV29-1 joined to TRBJ2-1; the D call is tentative, TRBD1 or TRBD2, as each matches 5 bases. DNA sequence: TGCAGCGGGGGACGTGATGAGCAGTTCTTC. Its protein product is CSGGRDEQFF.